The next 32 T cell receptor beta chains were all read from a single sample in a study of blood T cell repertoires in COVID-19. TCRdb's table, derived via immunoSEQ multiplex PCR, lists solely in-frame clones and lacks some. The table shows 110,000 or so clones, with about two thirds occurring only once. The specimen was peripheral blood. These receptors originate from a middle-aged woman with acute or convalescent COVID-19.

This sequence joins TRBV4-1 and TRBJ1-1; D is uncertain. CDR1 and CDR2 from the germline V gene are MGHRA and YSYEKL. The CDR3 extends over 14 amino acids. V was clipped by 1 base and J by 4 bases, with 10 bases between them. The CDR3, as DNA: TGCGCCAGCAGCCAAGGAGGGCTGGGCACTGAAGCTTTCTTT. Protein: CASSQGGLGTEAFF.

The chain joins TRBV20-1 to TRBJ1-1; perhaps TRBD1 as D (5 bases). The V end lost 3 bases, the J end lost 0 bases, and 8 bases lay between the germline ends. The CDR3 is made up of 13 amino acids. Per the germline V gene, CDR1 is DFQATT and CDR2 is SNEGSKA (reference sequence). As DNA, the CDR3 is TGCAGTGCTAGTCAGGGCCTGAACACTGAAGCTTTCTTT. Translating gives CSASQGLNTEAFF.

This clone was observed a few times. V usage is TRBV23-1 and J usage is TRBJ2-2; 8 bases map to TRBD1. TRBV23-1 is an ORF for which the function is uncertain. This CDR3 region has 21 residues. Trimming removed 2 bases from V and 2 bases from J; junction bases left unmatched: 19. In DNA form, the CDR3 reads TGCGCCAGCAGTCAACTCGGACAGGGCCTGAAGAACGATGTAAACACCGGGGAGCTGTTTTTT. This sequence encodes CASSQLGQGLKNDVNTGELFF.

The chain employs TRBV3-1 (or the pseudogene TRBV3-2) and TRBJ2-7, with a weak D call TRBD1 (5 bases). The germline V gene has CDR1 LGHDT and CDR2 YNNKEL (reference sequence). The CDR3 has 14 amino acids. V lost 5 bases to trimming and J lost 0 bases, with 11 bases between them. The CDR3 sequence: CASSSGRASYEQYF. The DNA of the CDR3 is TGTGCCAGCAGCTCCGGCAGGGCCTCCTACGAGCAGTACTTC.

The chain is built from TRBV2 and TRBJ2-7, with 11 nucleotides matching TRBD1. This CDR3 spans 13 amino acids. Germline V lookup: CDR1 SNHLY, CDR2 FYNNEI. V lost 8 bases and J lost 5; bases outside the gene matches: 5. CDR3 region: CASLGQGGNEQYF. CDR3 coding DNA: TGTGCCAGCCTGGGACAGGGGGGCAACGAGCAGTACTTC.

V gene TRBV30 combines with J gene TRBJ2-7, with TRBD1 matching over 7 bases. The V and J ends lost 6 bases and 0 bases, in that order; junction bases with no gene match: 11. Germline V CDR1 and CDR2: GTSNPN, SVGIG (reference sequence). The CDR3 loop spans 15 amino acids. The chain's CDR3 is CACKLVTGSSYEQYF. The CDR3 region has the DNA TGTGCCTGTAAACTGGTGACAGGGAGCTCCTACGAGCAGTACTTC. The full variable domain, completed using reference TRBV30 and TRBJ2-7, is SQTIHQWPATLVQPVGSPLSLECTVEGTSNPNLYWYRQAAGRGLQLLFYSVGIGQISSEVPQNLSASRPQDRQFILSSKKLLLSDSGFYLCACKLVTGSSYEQYFGPGTRLTVT.

This sequence joins TRBV6-5 and TRBJ1-6; 7 bases agree with TRBD1. CDR3 length equals 14 residues. J lost 8 bases, V lost 6 bases, and 7 bases had no gene match. Germline values: CDR1 MNHEY, CDR2 SVGAGI. The CDR3 DNA follows: TGTGCCAGCAGGGCACAGGGGACCGATTCACCCCTCCACTTT. Protein sequence: CASRAQGTDSPLHF.

This clone was seen just once. The V call is TRBV18, the J call TRBJ1-6, with 8 bases lining up with TRBD1. The junction had 3 bases not matched to a gene; V was cut back by 4 bases and J by 7 bases. Germline CDR1 and CDR2: KGHSH and LQKENI. This CDR3 spans 14 amino acids. The CDR3 protein is CASSLGQENSPLHF. DNA for the CDR3: TGTGCCAGCTCACTGGGACAGGAAAATTCACCCCTCCACTTT.

V usage is TRBV7-9 and J usage is TRBJ1-4; 7 bases fit TRBD1. Losses at the gene ends were 6 bases for V and 5 bases for J; bases not matched to a gene: 6. The CDR3 is made up of 14 amino acids. Germline CDR1 and CDR2: SEHNR and FQNEAQ (reference sequence). In DNA form, the CDR3 reads TGTGCCAGCAGTCCGGGACAGCAAAATGAAAAACTGTTTTTT. It translates to CASSPGQQNEKLFF. Supplemented by reference TRBV7-9 and TRBJ1-4, the full variable domain reads DTGVSQNPRHKITKRGQNVTFRCDPISEHNRLYWYRQTLGQGPEFLTYFQNEAQLEKSRLLSDRFSAERPKGSFSTLEIQRTEQGDSAMYLCASSPGQQNEKLFFGSGTQLSVL.

The table lists this clone with a few counts. The CDR3 coding sequence is TGTGCCAGCAGTTCGGGACAGGGGAGGTCCAACGAGCAGTACTTC. Protein: CASSSGQGRSNEQYF. The V call is TRBV27, the J call TRBJ2-7; 10 bases are shared with TRBD1. From germline, CDR1 is MNHEY and CDR2 SMNVEV (reference sequence). This CDR3 is 15 amino acids long. J lost 5 bases, V lost 4 bases, and 8 bases had no gene match.

V gene TRBV6-2 or TRBV6-3 combines with J gene TRBJ1-5, with 10 nucleotides matching TRBD1. The CDR3 consists of 13 residues. Germline CDR1 reads MNHEY; CDR2 reads SVGEGT. V lost 4 bases and J lost 6; bases outside the gene matches: 0. CDR3 amino acids: CASSWDRGQPQHF. CDR3 sequence (DNA): TGTGCCAGCAGTTGGGACAGGGGTCAGCCCCAGCATTTT.

This clone appeared a few times. The chain combines TRBV6-5 with TRBJ1-2; D is uncertain. V lost 7 bases to trimming and J lost 0 bases, with 9 bases between them. The CDR3 has 13 residues. CDR1 and CDR2 (germline): MNHEY, SVGAGI. CDR3: CASKAAANYGYTF. The CDR3 DNA reads as TGTGCCAGCAAGGCGGCGGCTAACTATGGCTACACCTTC.

The chain uses TRBV12-3 or TRBV12-4 and TRBJ1-2, with D uncertain. With 4 bases removed from V and 5 bases from J, the gap between germline ends came to 8 bases. The CDR3 totals 12 residues. DNA for the CDR3: TGTGCCAGCAGTTATCAGGTTTATGGCTACACCTTC. Encoded protein: CASSYQVYGYTF.

V usage is TRBV28 and J usage is TRBJ1-5; 10 bases are shared with TRBD1. Germline-derived CDR1 and CDR2 are MDHEN and SYDVKM. V dropped 6 bases and J dropped 6; count of bases not matched to a gene: 11. The CDR3 is 16 amino acids. The CDR3 loop reads CASSRSDRGRGQPQHF. DNA of the CDR3: TGTGCCAGCAGCCGGAGCGACAGGGGGCGAGGTCAGCCCCAGCATTTT.

The gene calls are TRBV7-7 and TRBJ2-5; the match to TRBD1 covers 7 bases. Trimming removed 1 base from V and 5 bases from J; junction bases left unmatched: 7. Per the germline V gene, CDR1 is SSHAT and CDR2 is FNYEAQ (reference sequence). The CDR3 is made up of 15 amino acids. The CDR3 protein is CASSLEGAGSETQYF. CDR3 in DNA: TGTGCCAGCAGCTTAGAGGGGGCCGGTTCGGAGACCCAGTACTTC.

This clone was counted only a few times. The gene calls are TRBV28 and TRBJ1-6; tentative D call: TRBD1 (6 bases). The CDR3 contains 15 residues. Trimming cost V 6 bases and J 3 bases, with 12 bases left between them. CDR1 is MDHEN, CDR2 SYDVKM, per germline. The chain's CDR3 is CASSSGQIYNSPLHF. CDR3 bases: TGTGCCAGCAGCTCCGGACAGATCTATAATTCACCCCTCCACTTT.

The CDR3: CASSAGTGGRNTIYF. The CDR3 DNA follows: TGTGCCAGCAGCGCTGGGACGGGGGGGAGAAACACCATATATTTT. The chain uses TRBV9 and TRBJ1-3; possible D gene TRBD1, 5 bases. CDR3 size: 15 residues. V gave up 3 bases and J gave up 5 bases, with 15 bases separating them. Germline lookup yields CDR1 SGDLS and CDR2 YYNGEE.

This sequence joins TRBV10-3 and TRBJ2-5; 9 nucleotides agree with TRBD1. Germline V gene data show CDR1 as ENHRY and CDR2 as SYGVKD. With V trimmed by 6 bases and J by 4 bases, 6 bases remained unmatched. This CDR3 contains 14 residues. CDR3 residues: CAIRPGTGTETQYF. The CDR3 DNA is TGTGCCATCAGACCTGGGACAGGGACAGAGACCCAGTACTTC.

The V gene is TRBV20-1, the J gene TRBJ2-3; the D gene is possibly TRBD2 (6 bases). Trimming cost V 3 bases and J 8 bases, with 15 bases left between them. Looked up from germline, CDR1 is DFQATT and CDR2 is SNEGSKA (reference sequence). The length of the CDR3 is 13 residues. The CDR3 DNA follows: TGCAGTGCTAGTGATGGGGGGTTGGCTACGCAGTATTTT. Encoded protein: CSASDGGLATQYF.

Note on this clone: Other DNA sequences in this specimen translate into the identical CDR3. The genes are TRBV28 and TRBJ1-1; D gene ambiguous. V was pared by 2 bases and J by 1 base, with 5 bases between. Germline V gene lookup returns CDR1 MDHEN and CDR2 SYDVKM. The CDR3 is 13 amino acids. CDR3 nucleotides: TGTGCCAGCAGTTTACGGAGGAACACTGAAGCTTTCTTT. Protein product: CASSLRRNTEAFF. The entire variable domain, with the rest obtained from reference TRBV28 and TRBJ1-1, is as follows: DVKVTQSSRYLVKRTGEKVFLECVQDMDHENMFWYRQDPGLGLRLIYFSYDVKMKEKGDIPEGYSVSREKKERFSLILESASTNQTSMYLCASSLRRNTEAFFGQGTRLTVV.

The chain uses TRBV9 and TRBJ1-2; tentative D call: TRBD1 (6 bases). The V end was cut by 2 bases, the J end by 0 bases, with 14 bases between. The CDR3 extends over 16 amino acids. The germline gives CDR1 SGDLS, CDR2 YYNGEE. In DNA, the CDR3 is TGTGCCAGCAGCGTGGGTGGGACAAATACTAACTATGGCTACACCTTC. Protein product: CASSVGGTNTNYGYTF.

This chain uses TRBV5-5 with TRBJ2-1, with 8 bases aligning to TRBD2. The CDR3 covers 15 residues. The germline V gene encodes CDR1 SGHKS and CDR2 YYEKEE (reference sequence). V was clipped by 0 bases and J by 8 bases; unmatched bases: 7. CDR3 amino acids: CASSLDGGAIDEQFF. CDR3 nucleotides: TGTGCCAGCAGCTTGGACGGGGGGGCGATAGATGAGCAGTTCTTC.

The chain couples TRBV19 to TRBJ2-4; 11 nucleotides line up with TRBD2. V lost 9 bases to trimming and J lost 1 base; unmatched junction nucleotides: 17. CDR1 is LNHDA, CDR2 SQIVND, per germline (reference sequence). The CDR3 length is 19 residues. The CDR3 nucleotides are TGTGCCAGCTCGACTACCTGGCTGACTAGCGGGGTGGCCAAAAACATTCAGTACTTC. Translating it yields CASSTTWLTSGVAKNIQYF.

CDR3 coding DNA: TGCGCCAGCGCGGGAACAGAAGCCCAAGAGACCCAGTACTTC. It specifies CASAGTEAQETQYF. The gene calls are TRBV5-1 and TRBJ2-5, with D possibly being TRBD2 (6 bases). V dropped 7 bases and J dropped 1 base, with 14 bases sitting between them. The CDR3 runs to 14 residues. From germline, CDR1 is SGHRS and CDR2 YFSETQ.

The chain is built from TRBV7-3 and TRBJ2-7; D is possibly TRBD2 (6 bases). The CDR3 has 16 residues. Per the germline V gene, CDR1 is SGHTA and CDR2 is FQGTGA. Trimming took off 5 bases at V and 0 bases at J, with 17 bases between the two ends. CDR3 bases: TGTGCCAGCAGCCCGGCGGGGCGGGGAAGCTCCTACGAGCAGTACTTC. Its protein product is CASSPAGRGSSYEQYF.

The chain employs TRBV7-9 and TRBJ2-7, with TRBD1 identical over 7 bases. The CDR3 has 11 residues. With 1 base clipped from V and 12 bases from J, the junction kept 3 bases outside the gene matches. The germline CDR1 and CDR2 sequences are SEHNR and FQNEAQ (reference sequence). The chain's CDR3 is CASSLGDSPYF. The CDR3, as DNA: TGTGCCAGCAGCTTAGGGGACAGCCCGTACTTC.

This clone occurred a few times. The genes are TRBV3-1 (or the pseudogene TRBV3-2) and TRBJ2-2, with 11 bases identical to TRBD2. CDR3 length: 16 residues. Germline CDR1 LGHDT, CDR2 YNNKEL (reference sequence). J lost 5 bases, V lost 5 bases, and 7 bases had no gene match. The CDR3 loop reads CASSFSGGARTGELFF. CDR3 DNA sequence: TGTGCCAGCAGCTTTAGCGGGGGGGCAAGGACCGGGGAGCTGTTTTTT.

This rearrangement joins TRBV30 to TRBJ1-1; 7 nucleotides agree with TRBD1. With V trimmed by 0 bases and J by 5 bases, 6 bases remained unmatched. The V gene's germline CDR1 is GTSNPN and CDR2 SVGIG (reference sequence). This CDR3 spans 14 amino acids. The CDR3 loop is CAWSVKGALTEAFF. In nucleotides, the CDR3 is TGTGCCTGGAGTGTAAAGGGGGCTTTGACTGAAGCTTTCTTT.

This clone came up a few times. The rearrangement links TRBV10-3 to TRBJ2-1; 11 nucleotides line up with TRBD2. Germline CDR1 and CDR2: ENHRY and SYGVKD. The CDR3 totals 14 residues. Trimming removed 8 bases from V and 8 bases from J; junction bases left unmatched: 8. The CDR3 loop is CAIGSGGGVDEQFF. CDR3 in DNA: TGTGCCATCGGTAGCGGGGGGGGCGTCGATGAGCAGTTCTTC.

V gene TRBV7-2 combines with J gene TRBJ2-5; the D is unclear. Germline V gene data show CDR1 as SGHTA and CDR2 as FQGNSA. V was cut by 4 bases and J by 5 bases, with 8 bases left in between. The CDR3 has 12 residues. CDR3 DNA sequence: TGTGCCAGCAGCTCCCGGTGGGAGACCCAGTACTTC. It specifies CASSSRWETQYF.

This chain links TRBV2 with TRBJ1-6; maybe TRBD1 (5 bases). There are 14 residues in the CDR3. V gave up 10 bases and J gave up 0 bases, with 10 bases separating them. From germline, CDR1 is SNHLY and CDR2 FYNNEI. The CDR3 region has the DNA TGTGCCATACAGGAGAGCTCCTATAATTCACCCCTCCACTTT. Protein sequence: CAIQESSYNSPLHF.

The genes are TRBV10-3 and TRBJ2-5; TRBD2 matches at 15 bases. After removal of 5 bases from V and 1 base from J, the junction contained 2 bases not matched to a gene. The V gene's germline CDR1 is ENHRY and CDR2 SYGVKD. The CDR3 is made up of 16 amino acids. The CDR3 region is CAISLGLAGGQETQYF. The CDR3 nucleotides read TGTGCCATCAGTTTGGGACTAGCGGGGGGCCAAGAGACCCAGTACTTC.